Each of the 18 T cell receptor beta chains below was sequenced from the same sample in a study of regulatory and conventional T cells in RAG deficiency. Genomic DNA came from blood conventional CD4+ T cells gated CD25-low CD127-high. The assay was immunoSEQ multiplex PCR, and TCRdb's table has in-frame clones only and misses some. The table lists 20,000 to 25,000 clones, 95% to 97% of them singletons, with 1% to 1.5% in the top ten. The same sample was also used in a study of regulatory T cells. From that report: The PCR used 52 TRBV and 13 TRBJ primers.

Specimen: CD25- CD4+ T cells sorted from blood. Every receptor here comes from a human donor in good health.

The chain links TRBV5-1 to TRBJ1-2, with a tentative D call TRBD1 (5 bases). Trimming left V 2 bases short and J 0 bases short, with 8 bases between. In germline, CDR1 is SGHRS, CDR2 YFSETQ. There are 14 residues in the CDR3. DNA of the CDR3: TGCGCCAGCAGCTTCCCAGGGACTAACTATGGCTACACCTTC. Translated: CASSFPGTNYGYTF.

The CDR3 reads CASARDNNEKLFF. CDR3 coding DNA: TGTGCCAGCGCCCGGGACAATAATGAAAAACTGTTTTTT. The chain couples TRBV9 to TRBJ1-4; D may be TRBD1 (6 bases). Germline V gene data show CDR1 as SGDLS and CDR2 as YYNGEE. Deletions cut 7 bases from V and 4 bases from J, with 11 bases between. The CDR3 contains 13 residues.

This rearrangement joins TRBV4-1 to TRBJ2-1; TRBD2 matches at 8 bases. V was pared by 2 bases and J by 6 bases, with 3 bases of the junction left unmatched. This CDR3 contains 14 residues. Germline lookup yields CDR1 MGHRA and CDR2 YSYEKL. The CDR3 region is CASSQRTSRNEQFF. CDR3 coding DNA: TGCGCCAGCAGCCAAAGGACTAGCCGCAATGAGCAGTTCTTC.

This chain joins TRBV28 and TRBJ2-1; D possibly corresponds to TRBD1 (7 bases). CDR3 length: 15 amino acids. Germline lookup yields CDR1 MDHEN and CDR2 SYDVKM. V was cut by 6 bases and J by 4 bases, with 16 bases left in between. CDR3 protein: CASRGQGDFYNEQFF. CDR3 nucleotide sequence: TGTGCCAGCAGAGGTCAGGGGGACTTTTACAATGAGCAGTTCTTC.

The V call is TRBV4-1, the J call TRBJ1-1; a weak D match, TRBD1 (5 bases). The ends were cut back, 4 bases at V and 1 base at J, with 16 bases in the middle. This CDR3 region has 16 residues. CDR1 is MGHRA, CDR2 YSYEKL, per germline. The chain's CDR3 is CASSPLARGQNTEAFF. The CDR3 DNA is TGCGCCAGCAGCCCCCTAGCGAGGGGTCAGAACACTGAAGCTTTCTTT.

The chain joins TRBV4-1 to TRBJ1-1; 8 nucleotides agree with TRBD1. Germline V gene data show CDR1 as MGHRA and CDR2 as YSYEKL. With 0 bases clipped from V and 4 bases from J, the junction kept 4 bases outside the gene matches. The CDR3 sequence is 15 residues long. The CDR3 loop reads CASSQDDRGGTEAFF. CDR3 DNA: TGCGCCAGCAGCCAAGATGACAGGGGAGGCACTGAAGCTTTCTTT.

The chain is built from TRBV6-5 and TRBJ2-3; D gene ambiguous. The length of the CDR3 is 16 residues. CDR1 is MNHEY, CDR2 SVGAGI, per germline. V dropped 0 bases and J dropped 0 bases, with 10 bases sitting between them. CDR3 DNA sequence: TGTGCCAGCAGTTACTCCCCGGGTACTAGCACAGATACGCAGTATTTT. Protein product: CASSYSPGTSTDTQYF.

The V gene is TRBV4-1, the J gene TRBJ2-7; 13 nucleotides line up with TRBD2. CDR1 and CDR2 (germline): MGHRA, YSYEKL. Trimming cost V 2 bases and J 5 bases; bases outside gene matches: 3. The CDR3 has 15 residues. CDR3 nucleotide sequence: TGCGCCAGCAGCCAACCGACTAGCGGGGGGAACGAGCAGTACTTC. Translation gives CASSQPTSGGNEQYF.

This rearrangement joins TRBV5-4 to TRBJ1-3; D is perhaps TRBD1 (6 bases). Germline V gene data show CDR1 as SGHNT and CDR2 as YYREEE (reference sequence). The CDR3 sequence is 16 residues long. The V and J ends lost 0 bases and 0 bases respectively, with 10 bases between them. This CDR3 reads CASSLGGGLSGNTIYF. The CDR3 DNA sequence: TGTGCCAGCAGCTTGGGTGGGGGCCTCTCTGGAAACACCATATATTTT.

The V call is TRBV2, the J call TRBJ1-1; 8 nucleotides align to TRBD1. After removal of 3 bases from V and 6 bases from J, the junction contained 15 bases not matched to a gene. Germline V gene data show CDR1 as SNHLY and CDR2 as FYNNEI. This CDR3 is 17 amino acids long. CDR3 nucleotides: TGTGCCAGCAGTGAGGTGCCCGGGACAGGCGGATCGGCTGAAGCTTTCTTT. Translation gives CASSEVPGTGGSAEAFF.

The rearrangement links TRBV20-1 to TRBJ1-1; D ambiguous. The CDR3 runs 11 residues. Trimming cost V 3 bases and J 3 bases, with 5 bases left between them. In germline, CDR1 is DFQATT, CDR2 SNEGSKA (reference sequence). The DNA of the CDR3 is TGCAGTGCTAGCCCTTACACTGAAGCTTTCTTT. This sequence encodes CSASPYTEAFF.

The chain combines TRBV12-5 with TRBJ2-7, with D possibly matching TRBD2 (6 bases). This CDR3 is built from 15 residues. Germline-derived CDR1 and CDR2 are LGHNT and FRNRAP. With 5 bases removed from V and 7 bases from J, the gap between germline ends came to 21 bases. The CDR3 loop is CASGPGDRGSGEQYF. In nucleotides, the CDR3 is TGTGCTAGTGGTCCGGGAGACCGGGGGTCGGGAGAGCAGTACTTC. Together with reference TRBV12-5 and TRBJ2-7, the CDR3 gives the full variable domain: DARVTQTPRHKVTEMGQEVTMRCQPILGHNTVFWYRQTMMQGLELLAYFRNRAPLDDSGMPKDRFSAEMPDATLATLKIQPSEPRDSAVYFCASGPGDRGSGEQYFGPGTRLTVT.

The genes are TRBV2 and TRBJ2-5; 10 bases line up with TRBD2. Trimming removed 11 bases from V and 5 bases from J; junction bases left unmatched: 11. This CDR3 contains 14 residues. Germline V gives CDR1 SNHLY, CDR2 FYNNEI. The CDR3 here is CAGHSGGPYETQYF. The CDR3 DNA is TGTGCCGGGCATAGCGGGGGGCCGTACGAGACCCAGTACTTC.

The J gene is TRBJ1-5, the V gene TRBV29-1; D remains ambiguous. CDR1 is SQVTM and CDR2 is ANQGSEA in the germline V gene. The length of the CDR3 is 14 residues. V dropped 4 bases and J dropped 5 bases, with 15 bases sitting between them. The CDR3 DNA follows: TGCAGCGTTGTTAATCAGGATGCCGATCAGCCCCAGCATTTT. Amino acid sequence: CSVVNQDADQPQHF.

The chain combines TRBV30 with TRBJ1-6; D gene ambiguous. Looked up from germline, CDR1 is GTSNPN and CDR2 is SVGIG (reference sequence). The CDR3 extends over 14 amino acids. The V and J ends lost 4 bases and 8 bases respectively, with 15 bases between them. CDR3 loop: CAWTPAGFYSPLHF. CDR3 nucleotide sequence: TGTGCCTGGACCCCTGCAGGATTTTATTCACCCCTCCACTTT.

The rearrangement uses TRBV4-2 and TRBJ2-5, with 16 positions matching TRBD2. CDR1 and CDR2 from the germline V gene are LGHNA and YNFKEQ. Trimming cost V 4 bases and J 5 bases; bases outside gene matches: 7. This CDR3 region has 17 residues. DNA of the CDR3: TGTGCCAGCAGCCTAGGGACTAGCGGGGGGGCAGGCGAGACCCAGTACTTC. This codes for CASSLGTSGGAGETQYF.

CDR3 in amino acids: CASRGDTGGPTDTQYF. CDR3 nucleotides: TGTGCCAGCAGGGGAGACACAGGGGGCCCCACAGATACGCAGTATTTT. The chain combines TRBV28 with TRBJ2-3, with TRBD1 matching over 9 bases. Germline values: CDR1 MDHEN, CDR2 SYDVKM. The CDR3 extends over 16 amino acids. The V and J ends lost 6 bases and 2 bases, in that order; junction bases with no gene match: 9.

This clone was detected once. The chain recombines TRBV30 with TRBJ1-2, with no clear D. CDR1 is GTSNPN and CDR2 is SVGIG in the germline V gene (reference sequence). Trimming stripped 1 base from V and 4 bases from J, with 10 bases between. CDR3 length: 13 amino acids. CDR3 sequence (DNA): TGTGCCTGGAGTGCCCAGATTTCCTATGGCTACACCTTC. It yields the protein CAWSAQISYGYTF. Based on the CDR3 plus reference TRBV30 and TRBJ1-2, the full variable domain is SQTIHQWPATLVQPVGSPLSLECTVEGTSNPNLYWYRQAAGRGLQLLFYSVGIGQISSEVPQNLSASRPQDRQFILSSKKLLLSDSGFYLCAWSAQISYGYTFGSGTRLTVV.